The 28 T cell receptor beta chains below were found in one sample sequenced in a study of CD4 T cells in relation to SARS-CoV-2 and coronaviruses. TCRdb's table, derived via immunoSEQ multiplex PCR, lists solely in-frame clones and lacks some. The repertoire holds 35,000 to 45,000 clones, with roughly 88% as singletons. Sequencing used memory CD4+ T cells from PBMCs. Receptors were obtained from an adult with COVID-19.

Here the CDR3 DNA reads TGTGCCAGCTCACCCGACGGTGATCAGCCCCAGCATTTT. This translates into CASSPDGDQPQHF. V and J are TRBV18 and TRBJ1-5; D call uncertain. The CDR3 is 13 residues long. The germline gives CDR1 KGHSH, CDR2 LQKENI. Deletions cut 3 bases from V and 5 bases from J, with 8 bases between.

This chain connects TRBV5-1 to TRBJ2-7; TRBD2 aligns across 9 bases. CDR3 length: 17 residues. After removal of 1 base from V and 0 bases from J, the junction contained 8 bases not matched to a gene. Germline lookup yields CDR1 SGHRS and CDR2 YFSETQ. The chain's CDR3 is CASSLIIAGDVSYEQYF. In DNA form, the CDR3 reads TGCGCCAGCAGCTTGATAATAGCGGGGGATGTCTCCTACGAGCAGTACTTC.

The V gene is TRBV3-1 (or the pseudogene TRBV3-2), the J gene TRBJ2-2, with a tentative D call TRBD2 (6 bases). The CDR3 covers 14 residues. Per germline, CDR1 LGHDT and CDR2 YNNKEL (reference sequence). Trimming took 5 bases from V and 5 from J, leaving 12 bases between them. CDR3: CASSWGLSTGELFF. Here the CDR3 DNA reads TGTGCCAGCAGCTGGGGACTGTCTACCGGGGAGCTGTTTTTT.

The chain carries TRBV2 and TRBJ1-6, with D hard to call. The germline V gene has CDR1 SNHLY and CDR2 FYNNEI. CDR3 length equals 14 residues. Trimming shortened V by 3 bases and J by 10 bases, and 13 bases separated the two germline ends. The CDR3: CASSDSARYSPLHF. Written as DNA, the CDR3 is TGTGCCAGCAGTGATTCGGCGCGGTACTCACCCCTCCACTTT.

This clone was picked up one time. In DNA, the CDR3 is TGTGCCAGCACCAGGGACAGACAAAACATTCAGTACTTC. As protein: CASTRDRQNIQYF. J is TRBJ2-4 and V is TRBV7-9; TRBD1 aligns across 7 bases. The CDR3 is made up of 13 amino acids. Germline CDR1 SEHNR, CDR2 FQNEAQ (reference sequence). V was pared by 7 bases and J by 5 bases, with 5 bases of the junction left unmatched.

The table lists this clone with a count of one. CDR3: CASSLAPGLGPYEQYF. The CDR3 nucleotides read TGTGCCAGCAGCTTGGCCCCGGGACTAGGGCCCTACGAGCAGTACTTC. The gene calls are TRBV5-4 and TRBJ2-7, with 8 bases that match TRBD2. Trimming cost V 0 bases and J 2 bases; bases outside gene matches: 7. Looked up from germline, CDR1 is SGHNT and CDR2 is YYREEE (reference sequence). The CDR3 length is 16 residues.

V and J are TRBV28 and TRBJ2-5; D may be TRBD2 (6 bases). The V and J ends lost 4 bases and 2 bases respectively, with 11 bases between them. This CDR3 is built from 14 residues. CDR1 is MDHEN, CDR2 SYDVKM, per germline. CDR3 region: CASSSPGRQETQYF. CDR3 in DNA: TGTGCCAGCAGTTCTCCAGGGAGGCAAGAGACCCAGTACTTC. The full variable domain, completed using reference TRBV28 and TRBJ2-5, is DVKVTQSSRYLVKRTGEKVFLECVQDMDHENMFWYRQDPGLGLRLIYFSYDVKMKEKGDIPEGYSVSREKKERFSLILESASTNQTSMYLCASSSPGRQETQYFGPGTRLLVL.

The J gene is TRBJ1-5, the V gene TRBV30, with a tentative D call TRBD1 (6 bases). The CDR3 length is 15 residues. CDR1 GTSNPN and CDR2 SVGIG come from the germline V gene (reference sequence). V gave up 2 bases and J gave up 1 base, with 12 bases separating them. The CDR3 spells CAWSPRGGSNQPQHF. The CDR3 DNA reads TGTGCCTGGAGTCCTCGGGGGGGCAGCAATCAGCCCCAGCATTTT.

Only one count was recorded for this clone. The chain uses TRBV5-1 and TRBJ2-7; D is perhaps TRBD2 (5 bases). Trimming stripped 0 bases from V and 3 bases from J, with 13 bases between. The germline V gene encodes CDR1 SGHRS and CDR2 YFSETQ. The CDR3 totals 15 residues. CDR3 region: CASSLASGLGYEQYF. The DNA for the CDR3 is TGCGCCAGCAGCTTGGCCTCGGGGTTGGGCTACGAGCAGTACTTC.

The sample holds a few counts of this clone. The chain combines TRBV3-1 (or the pseudogene TRBV3-2) with TRBJ2-5, with a tentative D call TRBD2 (5 bases). The germline CDR1 and CDR2 sequences are LGHDT and YNNKEL (reference sequence). Trimming removed 3 bases at V and 6 bases at J, with 14 bases between. The CDR3 spans 14 residues. The CDR3 sequence: CASSHRRLGKTQYF. As DNA, the CDR3 is TGTGCCAGCAGCCACAGGAGGCTAGGGAAGACCCAGTACTTC.

This chain joins TRBV19 and TRBJ2-2; D possibly corresponds to TRBD2 (5 bases). CDR1 LNHDA and CDR2 SQIVND come from the germline V gene (reference sequence). The CDR3 covers 13 residues. The V and J ends lost 7 bases and 3 bases respectively, with 9 bases between them. The CDR3 here is CASNSGDTGELFF. CDR3 coding DNA: TGTGCCAGTAACAGCGGCGACACCGGGGAGCTGTTTTTT.

This rearrangement joins TRBV5-4 to TRBJ2-2; a weak D match, TRBD1 (6 bases). CDR1 and CDR2 (germline): SGHNT, YYREEE (reference sequence). CDR3 length equals 14 residues. V was clipped by 3 bases and J by 4 bases, with 10 bases between them. The CDR3 here is CASSSQGATGELFF. Here the CDR3 DNA reads TGTGCCAGCAGCTCACAGGGTGCCACCGGGGAGCTGTTTTTT.

V is TRBV5-6 and J is TRBJ1-4; tentatively, D is TRBD1 (6 bases). The germline V and J ends were trimmed by 0 bases and 4 bases, with 13 bases remaining between them. From germline, CDR1 is SGHDT and CDR2 YYEEEE. The CDR3 extends over 16 amino acids. Here the CDR3 reads CASSLVSRGGNEKLFF. CDR3 sequence (DNA): TGTGCCAGCAGCTTGGTCTCCAGGGGCGGTAATGAAAAACTGTTTTTT.

This clone was seen just once. V usage is TRBV11-3 and J usage is TRBJ2-1, with TRBD1 matching 9 bases. Germline V lookup: CDR1 SGHNT, CDR2 YENEEA. The CDR3 sequence is 17 residues long. V shed 5 bases and J 3 bases; nucleotides not matched to a gene: 11. CDR3 DNA sequence: TGTGCCAGCAGCACTTACGCCGGGACAGGGTTCTACAATGAGCAGTTCTTC. Translating gives CASSTYAGTGFYNEQFF.

This chain uses TRBV7-8 with TRBJ2-1, with TRBD2 identical over 16 bases. Germline V gene sequence: CDR1 SGHVS, CDR2 FQNEAQ. The CDR3 loop spans 17 amino acids. The V gene end was trimmed by 5 bases and the J gene end by 7 bases; junction bases not matched to a gene: 8. The CDR3 nucleotides read TGTGCCAGCAGCCCCGGGACTAGCGGGGGGGCGAGAAATGAGCAGTTCTTC. Amino acid sequence: CASSPGTSGGARNEQFF.

The J gene is TRBJ2-7, the V gene TRBV5-1, with D tentatively TRBD1 or TRBD2 (6 bases each). The length of the CDR3 is 14 residues. V was clipped by 0 bases and J by 7 bases, with 14 bases between them. Per the germline V gene, CDR1 is SGHRS and CDR2 is YFSETQ. CDR3 in DNA: TGCGCCAGCAGCTTGGGAAGGGGGGCTCAGGAGCAGTACTTC. It yields the protein CASSLGRGAQEQYF.

The genes are TRBV19 and TRBJ1-2, with 9 nucleotides matching TRBD1. The CDR3 has 14 amino acids. Germline trimming cut 6 bases from V and 1 base from J; bases unmatched to any gene: 3. The germline V gene has CDR1 LNHDA and CDR2 SQIVND (reference sequence). CDR3 sequence reads: CASRGTGFNYGYTF. CDR3 in DNA: TGTGCCAGTAGGGGGACAGGGTTTAACTATGGCTACACCTTC.

The rearrangement joins TRBV7-9 to TRBJ1-6, with 8 bases that match TRBD1. V shed 2 bases and J 10 bases; nucleotides not matched to a gene: 16. Germline assignment: CDR1 SEHNR and CDR2 FQNEAQ (reference sequence). The CDR3 sequence is 18 residues long. CDR3 protein: CASSLRLPGDRGSSPLHF. As DNA, the CDR3 is TGTGCCAGCAGCTTAAGACTACCTGGAGACAGGGGAAGCTCACCCCTCCACTTT.

J is TRBJ2-4 and V is TRBV12-3 or TRBV12-4; 7 bases map to TRBD1. The CDR3 runs to 12 residues. Trimming removed 6 bases from V and 7 bases from J; junction bases left unmatched: 3. The CDR3 sequence: CASSLDRNIQYF. The CDR3 DNA follows: TGTGCCAGCAGCCTGGACAGGAACATTCAGTACTTC.

This clone was seen a single time. This chain links TRBV3-1 (or the pseudogene TRBV3-2) with TRBJ2-2, with 12 bases that match TRBD1. Germline assignment: CDR1 LGHDT and CDR2 YNNKEL (reference sequence). The length of the CDR3 is 16 residues. V lost 2 bases and J lost 6; bases outside the gene matches: 4. The CDR3 sequence is CASSQPGTGGPGELFF. The CDR3 nucleotides are TGTGCCAGCAGCCAACCCGGGACAGGGGGCCCCGGGGAGCTGTTTTTT.

V gene TRBV5-1 combines with J gene TRBJ1-2, with 7 bases lining up with TRBD1. This CDR3 comprises 14 residues. V lost 0 bases, J lost 1 base, and 0 bases stayed unmatched. Per germline, CDR1 SGHRS and CDR2 YFSETQ. The CDR3 DNA follows: TGCGCCAGCAGCTTGGACAGGGGTAACTATGGCTACACCTTC. It codes for CASSLDRGNYGYTF.

The genes are TRBV7-2 and TRBJ1-6; the match to TRBD1 covers 7 bases. After removal of 6 bases from V and 8 bases from J, the junction contained 7 bases not matched to a gene. The germline gives CDR1 SGHTA, CDR2 FQGNSA. The CDR3 sequence is 14 residues long. CDR3 sequence reads: CASSIRQGDSPLHF. As DNA, the CDR3 is TGTGCCAGCAGTATCCGCCAGGGGGATTCACCCCTCCACTTT.

The chain is built from TRBV6-1 and TRBJ1-5; weak D call: TRBD1 (6 bases). The V gene lost 4 bases and the J gene lost 1 base, with 17 bases spanning the gap. The CDR3 runs to 17 residues. Germline V gene lookup returns CDR1 MNHNS and CDR2 SASEGT. The CDR3: CASSGQGGGGSNQPQHF. The CDR3 DNA sequence: TGTGCCAGCAGTGGTCAGGGAGGGGGGGGCAGCAATCAGCCCCAGCATTTT.

This chain uses TRBV4-2 with TRBJ2-4; D is undetermined. The CDR3 covers 17 residues. V was pared by 4 bases and J by 0 bases, with 16 bases between. Germline CDR1 is LGHNA and CDR2 is YNFKEQ. The CDR3 DNA reads TGTGCCAGCAGCCCTCCCCCCGTCCCCCTAGCCAAAAACATTCAGTACTTC. Translation gives CASSPPPVPLAKNIQYF.

The chain joins TRBV19 to TRBJ2-1, with 8 bases identical to TRBD2. With V trimmed by 5 bases and J by 11 bases, 14 bases remained unmatched. This CDR3 region has 15 residues. Germline CDR1 reads LNHDA; CDR2 reads SQIVND (reference sequence). The CDR3 here is CASSQRGGGGPKQFF. CDR3 coding DNA: TGTGCCAGTAGTCAAAGGGGGGGCGGGGGGCCTAAGCAGTTCTTC.

There are a few counts of this clone. The CDR3, as DNA: TGTGCCAGCAGGGAGACTACAGGGGGCAACACCGGGGAGCTGTTTTTT. This gives the protein CASRETTGGNTGELFF. The chain uses TRBV27 and TRBJ2-2, with 9 bases aligning to TRBD1. Looked up from germline, CDR1 is MNHEY and CDR2 is SMNVEV (reference sequence). The CDR3 runs to 16 residues. Trimming took 6 bases from V and 2 from J; bases not matched to a gene: 7.

This CDR3 reads CASNRTGFVEKLFF. The CDR3 nucleotides are TGTGCCAGCAACCGGACAGGGTTTGTAGAAAAACTGTTTTTT. This sequence joins TRBV6-5 and TRBJ1-4, with 8 positions matching TRBD1. The CDR3 extends over 14 amino acids. After removal of 7 bases from V and 8 bases from J, the junction contained 9 bases not matched to a gene. Germline CDR1 MNHEY, CDR2 SVGAGI.

This clone was observed a single time. This chain uses TRBV18 with TRBJ1-1; 11 nucleotides align to TRBD1. V lost 3 bases, J lost 5 bases, and 8 bases stayed unmatched. The CDR3 is made up of 16 amino acids. CDR1 KGHSH and CDR2 LQKENI come from the germline V gene. CDR3 nucleotide sequence: TGTGCCAGCTCACCCAAAGGGACAGGGGGAAAAACTGAAGCTTTCTTT. Protein: CASSPKGTGGKTEAFF.